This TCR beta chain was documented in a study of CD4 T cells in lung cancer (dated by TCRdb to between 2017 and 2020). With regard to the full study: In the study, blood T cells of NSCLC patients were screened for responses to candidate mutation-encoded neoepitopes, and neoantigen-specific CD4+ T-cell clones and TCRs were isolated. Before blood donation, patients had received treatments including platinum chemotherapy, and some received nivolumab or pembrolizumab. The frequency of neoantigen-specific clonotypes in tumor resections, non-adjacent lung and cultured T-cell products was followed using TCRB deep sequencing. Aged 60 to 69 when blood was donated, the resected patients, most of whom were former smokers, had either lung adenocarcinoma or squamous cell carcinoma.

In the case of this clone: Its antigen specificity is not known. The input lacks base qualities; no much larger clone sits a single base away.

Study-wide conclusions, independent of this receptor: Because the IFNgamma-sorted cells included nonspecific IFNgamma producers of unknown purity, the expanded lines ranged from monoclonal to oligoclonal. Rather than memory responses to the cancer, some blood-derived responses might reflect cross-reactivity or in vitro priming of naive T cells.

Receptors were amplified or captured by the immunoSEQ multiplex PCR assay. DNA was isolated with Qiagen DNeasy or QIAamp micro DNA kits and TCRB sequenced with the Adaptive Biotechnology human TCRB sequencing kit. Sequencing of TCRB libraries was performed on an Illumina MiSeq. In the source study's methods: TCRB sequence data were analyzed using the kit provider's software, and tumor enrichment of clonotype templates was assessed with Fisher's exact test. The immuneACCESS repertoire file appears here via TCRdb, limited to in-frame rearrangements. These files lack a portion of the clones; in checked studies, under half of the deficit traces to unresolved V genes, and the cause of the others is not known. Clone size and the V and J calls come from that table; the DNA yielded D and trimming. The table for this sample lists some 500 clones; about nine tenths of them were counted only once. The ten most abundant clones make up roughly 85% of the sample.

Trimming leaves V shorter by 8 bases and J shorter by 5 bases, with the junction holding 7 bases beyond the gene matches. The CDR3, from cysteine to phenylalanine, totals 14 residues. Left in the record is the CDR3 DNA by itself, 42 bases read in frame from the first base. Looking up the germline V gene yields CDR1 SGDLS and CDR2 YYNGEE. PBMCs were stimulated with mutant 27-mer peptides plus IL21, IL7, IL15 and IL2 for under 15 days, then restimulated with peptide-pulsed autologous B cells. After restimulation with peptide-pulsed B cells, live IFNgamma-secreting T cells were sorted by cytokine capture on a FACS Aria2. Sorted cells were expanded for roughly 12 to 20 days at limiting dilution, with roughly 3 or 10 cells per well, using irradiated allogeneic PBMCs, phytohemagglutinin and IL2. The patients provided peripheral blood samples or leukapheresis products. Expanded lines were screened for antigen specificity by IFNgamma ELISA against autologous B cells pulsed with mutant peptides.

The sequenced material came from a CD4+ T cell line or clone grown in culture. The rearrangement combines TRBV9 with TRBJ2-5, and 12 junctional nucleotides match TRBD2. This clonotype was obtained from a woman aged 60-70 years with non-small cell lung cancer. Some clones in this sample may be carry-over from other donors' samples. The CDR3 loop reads CASTPGTSGETQYF. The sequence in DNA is TGTGCCAGTACCCCCGGGACTAGCGGGGAGACCCAGTACTTC.